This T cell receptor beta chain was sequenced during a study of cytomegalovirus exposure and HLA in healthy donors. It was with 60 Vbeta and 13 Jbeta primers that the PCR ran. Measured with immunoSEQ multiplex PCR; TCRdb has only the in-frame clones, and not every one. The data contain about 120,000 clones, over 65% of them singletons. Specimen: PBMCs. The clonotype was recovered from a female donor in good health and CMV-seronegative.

Here the CDR3 DNA reads TGTGCCAGCAGCTTCCTCGGACTAGCGTCCTCCTACAATGAGCAGTTCTTC. This encodes CASSFLGLASSYNEQFF. V usage is TRBV11-3 and J usage is TRBJ2-1; the match to TRBD2 covers 9 bases. Unmatched junction bases numbered 6, after V lost 3 bases and J lost 0 bases. This CDR3 contains 17 residues. Germline-derived CDR1 and CDR2 are SGHNT and YENEEA.